This TCR beta chain came from a study of T cells in tuberculosis. Study-level information: Sequenced TCRs come from CD1B-GMM tetramer-binding T cells.

Only in-frame clones appear in the TCRdb table, and some are missing; sequencing was by immunoSEQ multiplex PCR. The sample records tens of thousands of clones, roughly 90% being singletons. Germline loops: CDR1 LNHDA, CDR2 SQIVND (reference sequence). V lost 4 bases and J lost 5, with 14 bases in between. The CDR3 contains 14 residues. Cells were sorted from thawed PBMC rested overnight and stained with GMM-loaded CD1B tetramer, viability dye and anti-CD3. C32 glucose monomycolate from Rhodococcus equi was loaded onto the CD1B tetramers. CD14-expressing monocytes were removed from PBMC before cryopreservation and sorting. From each donor, some 90,000 tetramer-negative cells were sorted.

The clonotype comes from an adult woman with latent tuberculosis. The V call is TRBV19, the J call TRBJ1-1, with D maybe TRBD1 (6 bases). The material sequenced was CD1b-GMM tetramer-negative cells sorted from PBMCs. CDR3: CASSNRVKATEAFF. The CDR3 DNA reads TGTGCCAGTAGTAACAGGGTTAAGGCGACTGAAGCTTTCTTT.